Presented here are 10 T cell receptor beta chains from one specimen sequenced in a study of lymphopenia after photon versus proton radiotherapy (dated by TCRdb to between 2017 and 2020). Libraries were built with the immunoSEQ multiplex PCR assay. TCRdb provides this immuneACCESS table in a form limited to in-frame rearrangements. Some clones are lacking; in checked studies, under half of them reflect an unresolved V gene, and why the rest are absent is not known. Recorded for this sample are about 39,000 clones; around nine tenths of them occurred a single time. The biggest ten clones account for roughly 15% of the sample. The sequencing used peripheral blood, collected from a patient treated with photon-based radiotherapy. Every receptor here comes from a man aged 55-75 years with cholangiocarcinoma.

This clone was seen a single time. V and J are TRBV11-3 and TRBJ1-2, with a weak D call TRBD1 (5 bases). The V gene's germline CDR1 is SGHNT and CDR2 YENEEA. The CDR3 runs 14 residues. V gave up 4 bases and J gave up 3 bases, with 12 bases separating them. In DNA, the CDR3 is TGTGCCAGCAGCTATGCAGGGACCGACTATGGCTACACCTTC. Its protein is CASSYAGTDYGYTF. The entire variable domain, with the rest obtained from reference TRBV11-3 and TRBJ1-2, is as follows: EAGVVQSPRYKIIEKKQPVAFWCNPISGHNTLYWYLQNLGQGPELLIRYENEEAVDDSQLPKDRFSAERLKGVDSTLKIQPAELGDSAVYLCASSYAGTDYGYTFGSGTRLTVV.

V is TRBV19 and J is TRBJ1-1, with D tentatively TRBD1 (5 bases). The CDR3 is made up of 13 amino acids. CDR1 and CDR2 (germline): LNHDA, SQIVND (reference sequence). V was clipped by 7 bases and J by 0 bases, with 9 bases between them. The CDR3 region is CASITDMNTEAFF. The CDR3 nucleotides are TGTGCCAGTATTACGGACATGAACACTGAAGCTTTCTTT.

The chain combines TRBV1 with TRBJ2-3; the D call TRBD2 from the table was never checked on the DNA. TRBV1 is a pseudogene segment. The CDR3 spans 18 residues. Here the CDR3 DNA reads TGCACCAGCAGCCAAAAAACCCTTTGTAGGAGGTTCGTAGATACGCAGTATTTT. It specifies CTSSQKTLCRRFVDTQYF.

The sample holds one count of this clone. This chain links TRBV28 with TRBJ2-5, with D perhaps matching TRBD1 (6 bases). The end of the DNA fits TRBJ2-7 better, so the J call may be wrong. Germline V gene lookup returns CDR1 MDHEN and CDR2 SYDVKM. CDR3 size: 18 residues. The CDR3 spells CASSSIPGRQVLIYEQYF. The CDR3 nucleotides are TGTGCCAGCAGCTCTATCCCGGGGAGACAGGTTCTAATCTACGAGCAGTACTTC.

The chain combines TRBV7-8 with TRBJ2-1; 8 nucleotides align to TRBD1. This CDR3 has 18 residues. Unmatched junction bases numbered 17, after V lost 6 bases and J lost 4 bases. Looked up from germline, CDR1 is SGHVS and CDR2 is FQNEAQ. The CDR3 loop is CASSPGTGGSLRYNEQFF. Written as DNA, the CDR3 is TGTGCCAGCAGTCCCGGGACAGGAGGGTCATTGAGATACAATGAGCAGTTCTTC.

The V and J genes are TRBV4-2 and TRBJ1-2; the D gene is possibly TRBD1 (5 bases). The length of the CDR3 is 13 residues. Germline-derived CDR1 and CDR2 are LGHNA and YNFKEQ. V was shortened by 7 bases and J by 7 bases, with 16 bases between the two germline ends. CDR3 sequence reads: CASTLGQGGGYTF. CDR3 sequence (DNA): TGTGCCAGCACCCTTGGACAAGGAGGTGGCTACACCTTC.

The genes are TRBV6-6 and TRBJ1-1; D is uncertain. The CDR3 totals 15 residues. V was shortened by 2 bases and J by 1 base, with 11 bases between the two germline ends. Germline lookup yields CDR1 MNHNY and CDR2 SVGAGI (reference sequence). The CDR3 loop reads CASSYGPVSNTEAFF. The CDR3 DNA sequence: TGTGCCAGCAGTTACGGCCCGGTTTCGAACACTGAAGCTTTCTTT.

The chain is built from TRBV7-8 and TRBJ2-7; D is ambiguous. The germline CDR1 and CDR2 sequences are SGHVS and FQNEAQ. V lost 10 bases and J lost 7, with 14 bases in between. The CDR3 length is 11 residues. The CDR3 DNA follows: TGTGCCACCGCGACGGAGTGGGAGCAGTACTTC. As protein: CATATEWEQYF.

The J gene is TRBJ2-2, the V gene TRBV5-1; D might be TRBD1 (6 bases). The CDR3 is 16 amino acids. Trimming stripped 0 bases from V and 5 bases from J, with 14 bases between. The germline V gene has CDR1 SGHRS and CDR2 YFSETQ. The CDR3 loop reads CASSLGGHLGTGELFF. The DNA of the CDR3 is TGCGCCAGCAGCTTGGGGGGGCACCTTGGAACCGGGGAGCTGTTTTTT.

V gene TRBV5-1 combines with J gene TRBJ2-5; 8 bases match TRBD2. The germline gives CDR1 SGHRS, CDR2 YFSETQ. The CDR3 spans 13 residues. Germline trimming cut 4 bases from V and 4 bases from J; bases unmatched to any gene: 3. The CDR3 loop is CASSPTSGETQYF. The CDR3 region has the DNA TGCGCCAGCAGCCCCACTAGCGGAGAGACCCAGTACTTC.